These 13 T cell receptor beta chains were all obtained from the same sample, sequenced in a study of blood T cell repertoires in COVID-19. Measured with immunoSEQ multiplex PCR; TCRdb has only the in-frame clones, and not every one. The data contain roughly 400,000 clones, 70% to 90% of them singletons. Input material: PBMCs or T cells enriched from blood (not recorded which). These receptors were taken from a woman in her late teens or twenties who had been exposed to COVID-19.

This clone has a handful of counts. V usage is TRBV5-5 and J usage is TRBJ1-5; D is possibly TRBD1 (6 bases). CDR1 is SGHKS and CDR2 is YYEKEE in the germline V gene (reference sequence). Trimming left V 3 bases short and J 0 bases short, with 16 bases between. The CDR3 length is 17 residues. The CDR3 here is CASSSHLAGDSNQPQHF. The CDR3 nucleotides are TGTGCCAGCAGCTCACATTTGGCAGGGGATAGCAATCAGCCCCAGCATTTT.

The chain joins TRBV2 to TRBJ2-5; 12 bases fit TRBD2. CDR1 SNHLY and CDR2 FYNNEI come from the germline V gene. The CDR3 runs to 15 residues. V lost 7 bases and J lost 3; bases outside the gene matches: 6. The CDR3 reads CASNRGLAGEETQYF. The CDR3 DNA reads TGTGCCAGCAATAGGGGACTAGCGGGTGAAGAGACCCAGTACTTC.

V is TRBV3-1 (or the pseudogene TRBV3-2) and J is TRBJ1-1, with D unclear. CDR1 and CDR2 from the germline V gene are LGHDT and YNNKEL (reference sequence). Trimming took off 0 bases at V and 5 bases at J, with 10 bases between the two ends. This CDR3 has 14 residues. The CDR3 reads CASSQDLGRTEAFF. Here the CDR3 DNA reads TGTGCCAGCAGCCAAGATCTGGGGAGGACTGAAGCTTTCTTT.

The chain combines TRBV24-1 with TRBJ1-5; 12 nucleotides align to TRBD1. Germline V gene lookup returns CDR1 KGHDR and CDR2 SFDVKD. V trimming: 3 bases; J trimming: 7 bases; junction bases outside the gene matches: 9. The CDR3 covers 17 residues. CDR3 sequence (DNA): TGTGCCACCAGTGATGCGGGACAGGGGGCGGGGGAGCAGCCCCAGCATTTT. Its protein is CATSDAGQGAGEQPQHF.

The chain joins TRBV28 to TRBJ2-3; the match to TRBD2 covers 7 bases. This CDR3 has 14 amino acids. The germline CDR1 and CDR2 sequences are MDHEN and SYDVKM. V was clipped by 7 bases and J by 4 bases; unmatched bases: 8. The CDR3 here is CASKSGGEADTQYF. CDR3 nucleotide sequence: TGTGCCAGCAAGTCGGGAGGAGAAGCAGATACGCAGTATTTT.

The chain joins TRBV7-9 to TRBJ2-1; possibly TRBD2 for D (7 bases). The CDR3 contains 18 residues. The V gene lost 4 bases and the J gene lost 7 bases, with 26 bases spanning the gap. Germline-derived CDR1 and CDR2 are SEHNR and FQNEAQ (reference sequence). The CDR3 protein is CASSSLGRGIKVDNEQFF. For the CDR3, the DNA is TGTGCCAGCAGCTCCTTAGGGAGGGGGATCAAGGTGGATAATGAGCAGTTCTTC.

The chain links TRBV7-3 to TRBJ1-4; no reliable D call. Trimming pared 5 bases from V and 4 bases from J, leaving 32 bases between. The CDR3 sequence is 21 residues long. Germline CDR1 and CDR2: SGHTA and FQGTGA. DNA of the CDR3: TGTGCCAGCAGCAAGAGGGTCAGGTCCGAGACTCCCCTCACTTATAATGAAAAACTGTTTTTT. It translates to CASSKRVRSETPLTYNEKLFF.

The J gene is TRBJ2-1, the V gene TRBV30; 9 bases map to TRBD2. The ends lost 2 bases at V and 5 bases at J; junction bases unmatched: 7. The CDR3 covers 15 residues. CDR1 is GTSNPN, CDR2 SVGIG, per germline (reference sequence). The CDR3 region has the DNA TGTGCCTGGAGTCCCCTAGCGGGATGGGACAATGAGCAGTTCTTC. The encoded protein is CAWSPLAGWDNEQFF.

The CDR3 region has the DNA TGTGCCAGCAGTTTAGGAGGTAGCGGGTGGAGCTCCTACAATGAGCAGTTCTTC. Amino acids: CASSLGGSGWSSYNEQFF. V gene TRBV28 combines with J gene TRBJ2-1, with 7 bases matching TRBD2. The CDR3 sequence is 18 residues long. V gave up 2 bases and J gave up 0 bases; unmatched junction bases: 10. The germline V gene encodes CDR1 MDHEN and CDR2 SYDVKM.

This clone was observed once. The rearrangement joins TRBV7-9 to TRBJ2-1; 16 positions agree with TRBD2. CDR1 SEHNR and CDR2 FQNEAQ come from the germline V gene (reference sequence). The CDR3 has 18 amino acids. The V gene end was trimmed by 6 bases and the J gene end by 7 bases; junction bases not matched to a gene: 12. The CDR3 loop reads CASRAGLAGGLGGNEQFF. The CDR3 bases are TGTGCCAGCAGGGCGGGACTAGCGGGAGGGCTTGGAGGGAATGAGCAGTTCTTC. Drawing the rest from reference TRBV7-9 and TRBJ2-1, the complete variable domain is DTGVSQNPRHKITKRGQNVTFRCDPISEHNRLYWYRQTLGQGPEFLTYFQNEAQLEKSRLLSDRFSAERPKGSFSTLEIQRTEQGDSAMYLCASRAGLAGGLGGNEQFFGPGTRLTVL.

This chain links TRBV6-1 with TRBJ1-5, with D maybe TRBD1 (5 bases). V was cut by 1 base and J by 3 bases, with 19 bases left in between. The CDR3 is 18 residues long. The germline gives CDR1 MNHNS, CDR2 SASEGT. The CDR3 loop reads CASSEVPKIWGNNQPQHF. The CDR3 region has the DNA TGTGCCAGCAGTGAAGTTCCCAAAATTTGGGGCAACAATCAGCCCCAGCATTTT.

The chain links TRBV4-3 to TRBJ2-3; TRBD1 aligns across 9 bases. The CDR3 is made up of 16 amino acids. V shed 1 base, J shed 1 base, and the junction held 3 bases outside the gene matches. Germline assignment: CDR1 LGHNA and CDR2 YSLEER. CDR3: CASSQGQGVGTDTQYF. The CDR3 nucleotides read TGCGCCAGCAGCCAAGGACAGGGGGTGGGCACAGATACGCAGTATTTT.

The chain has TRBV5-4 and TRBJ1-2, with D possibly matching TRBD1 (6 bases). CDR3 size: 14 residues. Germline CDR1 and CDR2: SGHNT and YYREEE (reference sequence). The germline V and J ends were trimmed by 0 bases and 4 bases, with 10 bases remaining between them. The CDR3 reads CASSLEGESYGYTF. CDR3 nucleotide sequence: TGTGCCAGCAGCTTGGAGGGGGAGAGCTATGGCTACACCTTC.